The clone carrying this T cell receptor beta chain appeared a few times. Its target is unknown. Germline CDR1 is ENHRY and CDR2 is SYGVKD. V gave up 0 bases and J gave up 11 bases, with 13 bases separating them. This CDR3 comprises 13 residues. The data stem from a study of response to subunit inactivated influenza vaccine. TCRdb independently ran MiXCR on the RT-PCR reads; one entry per CDR3 protein. The table shows over 400,000 distinct CDR3 sequences, with approximately 11% occurring only once. Study results and caveats: Authors proposed each seasonal influenza vaccination draws in few new T cells.

The sequencing used PBMCs from blood, collected more than 35 days after vaccination. This rearrangement joins TRBV10-3 to TRBJ1-1, with TRBD1 as a possible D gene (5 bases). The sequence was obtained from a man in his fifties or sixties who received an inactivated influenza vaccine. CDR3 region: CAISESGELRAFF. The CDR3 DNA reads TGTGCCATCAGTGAGTCAGGGGAGCTTAGGGCTTTCTTT.